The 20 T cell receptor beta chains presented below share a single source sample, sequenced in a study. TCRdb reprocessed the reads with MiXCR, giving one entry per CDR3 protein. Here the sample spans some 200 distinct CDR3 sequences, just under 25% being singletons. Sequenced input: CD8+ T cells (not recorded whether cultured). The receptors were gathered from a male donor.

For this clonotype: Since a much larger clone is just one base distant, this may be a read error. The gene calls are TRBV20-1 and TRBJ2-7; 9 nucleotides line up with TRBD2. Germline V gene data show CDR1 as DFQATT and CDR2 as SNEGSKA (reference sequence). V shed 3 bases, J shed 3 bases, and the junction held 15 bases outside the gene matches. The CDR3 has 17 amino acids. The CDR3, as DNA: TGCAGTGCTAGTGGGCCTAAAGCGGGGGGCTTCCACTACGAGCAGTACTTC. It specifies CSASGPKAGGFHYEQYF.

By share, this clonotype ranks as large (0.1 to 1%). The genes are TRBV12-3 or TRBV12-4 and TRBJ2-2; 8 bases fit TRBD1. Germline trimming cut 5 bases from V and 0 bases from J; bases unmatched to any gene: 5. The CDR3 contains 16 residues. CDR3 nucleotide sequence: TGTGCCAGCAGTCCCCCGGACAGGGCGAACACCGGGGAGCTGTTTTTT. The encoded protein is CASSPPDRANTGELFF.

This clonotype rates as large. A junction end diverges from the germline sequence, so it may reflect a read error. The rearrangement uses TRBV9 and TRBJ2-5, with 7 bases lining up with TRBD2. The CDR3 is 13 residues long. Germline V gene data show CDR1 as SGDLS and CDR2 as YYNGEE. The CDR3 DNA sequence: TGTGCCAGCAGCATAGCGGGCTCCAAGACTCAGTACTTC. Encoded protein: CASSIAGSKTQYF.

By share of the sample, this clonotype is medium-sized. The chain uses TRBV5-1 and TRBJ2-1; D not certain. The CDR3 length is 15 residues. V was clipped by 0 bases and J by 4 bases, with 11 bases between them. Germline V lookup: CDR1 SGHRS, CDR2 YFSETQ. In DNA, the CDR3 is TGCGCCAGCAGCTTGGAGGCGACCAGATACAATGAGCAGTTCTTC. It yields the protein CASSLEATRYNEQFF.

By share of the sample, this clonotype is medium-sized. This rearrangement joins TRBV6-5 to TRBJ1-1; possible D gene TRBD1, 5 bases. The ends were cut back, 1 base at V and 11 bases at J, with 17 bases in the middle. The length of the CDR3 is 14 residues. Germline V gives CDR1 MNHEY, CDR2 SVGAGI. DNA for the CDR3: TGTGCCAGCAGTTACTACTCGGGGGGTGGGTCGGCTTTCTTT. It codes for CASSYYSGGGSAFF.

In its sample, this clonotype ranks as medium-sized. In DNA form, the CDR3 reads TGCAGTGCTAGAGGTCTAGCGGACTTTGTAGATACGCAGTATTTT. As protein: CSARGLADFVDTQYF. The V call is TRBV20-1, the J call TRBJ2-3, with 7 bases identical to TRBD2. Germline lookup yields CDR1 DFQATT and CDR2 SNEGSKA (reference sequence). Trimming at V came to 1 base and at J to 5 bases, leaving 9 bases not matched to a gene. The CDR3 covers 15 residues.

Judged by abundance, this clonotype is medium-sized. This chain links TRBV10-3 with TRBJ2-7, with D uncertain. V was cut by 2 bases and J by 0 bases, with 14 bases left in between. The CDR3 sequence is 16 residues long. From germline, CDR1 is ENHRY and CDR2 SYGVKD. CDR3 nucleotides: TGTGCCATCAGTGAGACCCTACTTGATTTCTCCTACGAGCAGTACTTC. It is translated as CAISETLLDFSYEQYF.

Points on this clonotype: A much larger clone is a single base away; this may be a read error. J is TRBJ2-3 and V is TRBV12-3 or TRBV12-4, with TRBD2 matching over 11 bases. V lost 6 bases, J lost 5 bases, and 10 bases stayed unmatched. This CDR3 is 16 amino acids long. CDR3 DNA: TGTGCCAGCAGCATCCCTAGCGGGGGGAGCGGAGATACGCAGTATTTT. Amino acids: CASSIPSGGSGDTQYF.

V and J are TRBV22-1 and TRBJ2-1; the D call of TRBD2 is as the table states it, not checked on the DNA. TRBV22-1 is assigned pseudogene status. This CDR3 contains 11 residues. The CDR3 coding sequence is TGTCCCCGCAGAGCGGTAAATGAGCTGTTCTTC. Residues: CPRRAVNELFF.

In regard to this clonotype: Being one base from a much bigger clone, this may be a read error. For the CDR3, the DNA is TGTGCCAGCAGCTCGTACAGGGAGAACACCGGGGAGCTGCTTTTT. Encoded protein: CASSSYRENTGELLF. The chain combines TRBV11-3 with TRBJ2-2; tentatively, D is TRBD1 (6 bases). This CDR3 is 15 amino acids long. Per the germline V gene, CDR1 is SGHNT and CDR2 is YENEEA.

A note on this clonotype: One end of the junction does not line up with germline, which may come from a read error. In nucleotides, the CDR3 is TGTGCCAGCAGTTTATCGTGGGCGCAAGAGACCCGGTACTTC. Protein: CASSLSWAQETRYF. The J gene is TRBJ2-5, the V gene TRBV27; D is unresolved. The CDR3 is 14 amino acids. CDR1 and CDR2 (germline): MNHEY, SMNVEV (reference sequence).

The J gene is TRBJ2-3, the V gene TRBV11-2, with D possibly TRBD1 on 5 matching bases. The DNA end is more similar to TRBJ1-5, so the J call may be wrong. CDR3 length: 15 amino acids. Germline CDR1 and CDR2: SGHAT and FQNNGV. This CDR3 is CASSLAAGLEDTQHF. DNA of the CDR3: TGTGCCAGCAGCTTAGCGGCGGGACTCGAAGATACGCAGCATTTT.

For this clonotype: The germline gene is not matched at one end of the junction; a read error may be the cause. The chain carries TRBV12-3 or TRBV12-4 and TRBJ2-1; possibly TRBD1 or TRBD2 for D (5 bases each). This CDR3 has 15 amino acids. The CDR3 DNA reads TGTGCCAGAAGTTTCAGGGACCCCTACTACAGTGAGCAGTTCTTC. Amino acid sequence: CARSFRDPYYSEQFF.

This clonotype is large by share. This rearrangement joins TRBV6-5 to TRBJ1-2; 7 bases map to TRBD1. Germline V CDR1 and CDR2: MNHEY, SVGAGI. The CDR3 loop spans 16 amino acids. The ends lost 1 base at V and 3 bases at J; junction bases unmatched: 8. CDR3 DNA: TGTGCCAGCAGTTACTTGGGACAGTCCTTCCACTATGGCTACACCTTC. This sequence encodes CASSYLGQSFHYGYTF.

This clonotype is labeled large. This chain's CDR3 is CSAREEAGGPLTGELFF. The DNA of the CDR3 is TGCAGTGCTAGAGAGGAAGCGGGGGGGCCATTGACCGGGGAGCTGTTTTTT. V and J are TRBV20-1 and TRBJ2-2, with 10 bases identical to TRBD2. This CDR3 region has 17 residues. CDR1 is DFQATT and CDR2 is SNEGSKA in the germline V gene (reference sequence). Unmatched junction bases numbered 9, after V lost 0 bases and J lost 5 bases.

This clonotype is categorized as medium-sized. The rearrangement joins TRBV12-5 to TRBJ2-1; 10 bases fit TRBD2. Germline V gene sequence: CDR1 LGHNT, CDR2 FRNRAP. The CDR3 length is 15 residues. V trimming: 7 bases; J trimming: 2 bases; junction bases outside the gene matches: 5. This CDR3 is CASASAGGPYNEQFF. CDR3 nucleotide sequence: TGTGCTAGTGCCTCAGCGGGAGGGCCCTACAATGAGCAGTTCTTC.

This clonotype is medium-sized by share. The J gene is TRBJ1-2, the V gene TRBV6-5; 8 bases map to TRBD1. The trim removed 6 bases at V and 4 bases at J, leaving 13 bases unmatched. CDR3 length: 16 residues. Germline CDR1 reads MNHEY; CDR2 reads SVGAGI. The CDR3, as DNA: TGTGCCAGCAGCCTGCAGACAGGGGCGGGCGCCTATGGCTACACCTTC. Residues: CASSLQTGAGAYGYTF.

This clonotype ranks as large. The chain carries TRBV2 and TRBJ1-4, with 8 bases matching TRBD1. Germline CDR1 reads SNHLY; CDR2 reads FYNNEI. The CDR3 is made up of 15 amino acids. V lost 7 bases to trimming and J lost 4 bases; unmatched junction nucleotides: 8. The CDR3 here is CASTDRGTVNEKLFF. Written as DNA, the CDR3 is TGTGCCAGCACAGACAGGGGCACCGTTAATGAAAAACTGTTTTTT.

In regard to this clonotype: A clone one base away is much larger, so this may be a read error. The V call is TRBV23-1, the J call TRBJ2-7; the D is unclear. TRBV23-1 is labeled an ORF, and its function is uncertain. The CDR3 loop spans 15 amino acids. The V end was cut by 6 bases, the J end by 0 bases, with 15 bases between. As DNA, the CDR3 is TGCGCCAGCAGCCAAAAGGTCGGGCTCTCCTACGAGCAGTACTTC. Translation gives CASSQKVGLSYEQYF.

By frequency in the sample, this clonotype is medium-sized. The CDR3 nucleotides read TGTGCCAGCAGCTTAGTAGCTGGGACCGGGGAGCTGTTTTTT. Encoded protein: CASSLVAGTGELFF. V gene TRBV7-3 combines with J gene TRBJ2-2; no definite D call. Trimming left V 2 bases short and J 5 bases short, with 9 bases between. The CDR3 length is 14 residues. Germline values: CDR1 SGHTA, CDR2 FQGTGA. The full variable domain, rest sourced from reference TRBV7-3 and TRBJ2-2, is GAGVSQTPSNKVTEKGKYVELRCDPISGHTALYWYRQSLGQGPEFLIYFQGTGAADDSGLPNDRFFAVRPEGSVSTLKIQRTERGDSAVYLCASSLVAGTGELFFGEGSRLTVL.